This T cell receptor (beta chain) originates from a study of T cell responses to AZD1222 COVID-19 vaccine. For the study at large: The study pooled second doses at about 4 or about 12 weeks. Whole-study findings and limits: It was only after the peak T cell response that any repertoires were sampled. When two AZD1222 doses had been given, Spike-specific TCR breadth and depth rose.

CDR1 and CDR2 (germline): SGHDT, YYEEEE. The germline V and J ends were trimmed by 5 bases and 2 bases, with 4 bases remaining between them. This CDR3 comprises 11 residues. The protocol was immunoSEQ multiplex PCR, while the TCRdb copy is restricted to in-frame clones and leaves out a portion. The sample lists over 100,000 clones, 91% occurring once. Points on this clone: What it binds is not known.

The sequence derives from an adult in good health. The genes are TRBV5-6 and TRBJ1-2; no firm D call. This sample comprised peripheral blood, obtained on day 0 of AZD1222 vaccination. DNA for the CDR3: TGTGCCAGCAGTTTGAACTATGGCTACACCTTC. Amino acids: CASSLNYGYTF.